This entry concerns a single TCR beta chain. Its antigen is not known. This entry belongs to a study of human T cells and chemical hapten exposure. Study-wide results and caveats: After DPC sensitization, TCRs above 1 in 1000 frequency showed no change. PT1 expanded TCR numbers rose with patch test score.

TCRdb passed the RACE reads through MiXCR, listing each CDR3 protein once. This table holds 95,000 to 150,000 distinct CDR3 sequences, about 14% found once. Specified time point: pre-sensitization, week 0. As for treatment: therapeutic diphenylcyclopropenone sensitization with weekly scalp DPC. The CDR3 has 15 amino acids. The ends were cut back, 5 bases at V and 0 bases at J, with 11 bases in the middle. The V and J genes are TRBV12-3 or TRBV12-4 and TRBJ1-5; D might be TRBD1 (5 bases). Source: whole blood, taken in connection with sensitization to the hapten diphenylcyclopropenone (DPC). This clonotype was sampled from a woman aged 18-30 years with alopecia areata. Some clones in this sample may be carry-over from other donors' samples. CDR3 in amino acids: CASSQGQTSNQPQHF. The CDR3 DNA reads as TGTGCCAGCAGTCAAGGACAAACTAGCAATCAGCCCCAGCATTTT.